One and the same sample provided the 30 T cell receptor beta chains below, sequenced in a study of T cells in Graves' hyperthyroidism and ophthalmopathy. Amplification targeted TCR beta CDR3 regions from RNA transcripts. The TCR CDR3 was amplified in a first-round RT-PCR using the HTBI primer set. TCRdb processed the multiplex PCR reads anew with MiXCR; each CDR3 protein has one entry. This table holds about 300,000 distinct CDR3 sequences, around 20% found once. The material sequenced was blood. The receptors shown here come from a man aged 50-60 years with Graves' ophthalmopathy.

This clonotype was counted between two and nine times. The rearrangement links TRBV9 to TRBJ2-2; TRBD2 matches at 14 bases. The CDR3 covers 16 residues. The V gene end was trimmed by 2 bases and the J gene end by 6 bases; junction bases not matched to a gene: 3. From germline, CDR1 is SGDLS and CDR2 YYNGEE. The CDR3 loop is CASSVGTSGSPGELFF. The CDR3 DNA reads as TGTGCCAGCAGCGTCGGGACTAGCGGGAGCCCCGGGGAGCTGTTTTTT.

At least ten counts were recorded for this clonotype. The genes are TRBV2 and TRBJ1-5, with 9 bases that match TRBD1. The CDR3 length is 13 residues. Germline V gives CDR1 SNHLY, CDR2 FYNNEI. The trim removed 7 bases at V and 6 bases at J, leaving 4 bases unmatched. The CDR3, as DNA: TGTGCCAGCACCGGGACAGGGAGTCAGCCCCAGCATTTT. It translates to CASTGTGSQPQHF.

At least ten counts were recorded for this clonotype. The rearrangement links TRBV5-1 to TRBJ1-1; TRBD1 might be the D (5 bases). The CDR3 loop spans 15 amino acids. CDR1 and CDR2 (germline): SGHRS, YFSETQ. V gave up 4 bases and J gave up 6 bases, with 19 bases separating them. The CDR3 loop reads CASSRGRQTIPEAFF. CDR3 in DNA: TGCGCCAGCAGCCGGGGACGGCAAACGATTCCTGAAGCTTTCTTT.

CDR3 in amino acids: CASSEGLGQGSEKLFF. In DNA form, the CDR3 reads TGCGCCAGCAGCGAGGGCTTGGGACAGGGGTCGGAAAAACTGTTTTTT. J is TRBJ1-4 and V is TRBV5-1; the match to TRBD1 covers 10 bases. Germline V gene sequence: CDR1 SGHRS, CDR2 YFSETQ. This CDR3 spans 16 amino acids. The V segment lost 4 bases and the J segment 8 bases; nucleotides outside the gene matches: 11. Full variable domain (outside the CDR3, taken from reference TRBV5-1 and TRBJ1-4): KAGVTQTPRYLIKTRGQQVTLSCSPISGHRSVSWYQQTPGQGLQFLFEYFSETQRNKGNFPGRFSGRQFSNSRSEMNVSTLELGDSALYLCASSEGLGQGSEKLFFGSGTQLSVL.

The chain combines TRBV10-3 with TRBJ2-7; perhaps TRBD2 as D (6 bases). The length of the CDR3 is 13 residues. CDR1 and CDR2 from the germline V gene are ENHRY and SYGVKD. V was clipped by 4 bases and J by 2 bases, with 9 bases between them. CDR3 DNA: TGTGCCATCAGTGCGGGACTGACCTACGAGCAGTACTTC. Amino acid sequence: CAISAGLTYEQYF.

This clonotype was found a few times. CDR3 DNA: TGCAGCGTTGATGCCCGGTCCCGAAACTACAATGAGCAGTTCTTC. Amino acids: CSVDARSRNYNEQFF. The genes are TRBV29-1 and TRBJ2-1; D unclear. Germline values: CDR1 SQVTM, CDR2 ANQGSEA. There are 15 residues in the CDR3. Trimming shortened V by 3 bases and J by 3 bases, and 15 bases separated the two germline ends.

The V gene is TRBV29-1, the J gene TRBJ2-7, with D perhaps TRBD1 (5 bases). Germline CDR1 and CDR2: SQVTM and ANQGSEA. Trimming took 4 bases from V and 4 from J, leaving 8 bases between them. CDR3 length equals 11 residues. The CDR3 sequence: CSVVRDYEQYF. The CDR3 DNA is TGCAGCGTTGTCAGGGATTACGAGCAGTACTTC.

The table lists this clonotype with many counts. The rearrangement links TRBV28 to TRBJ1-4; no clear D gene. V dropped 2 bases and J dropped 7 bases, with 8 bases sitting between them. CDR1 is MDHEN and CDR2 is SYDVKM in the germline V gene. This CDR3 is built from 13 residues. This chain's CDR3 is CASSLPTTEKLFF. DNA for the CDR3: TGTGCCAGCAGTTTACCGACAACTGAAAAACTGTTTTTT.

The V and J genes are TRBV9 and TRBJ2-2, with 11 bases that match TRBD2. The CDR3 consists of 15 residues. V lost 0 bases and J lost 5; bases outside the gene matches: 0. Germline V gives CDR1 SGDLS, CDR2 YYNGEE. The CDR3 sequence: CASSVASGGTGELFF. The CDR3 DNA reads TGTGCCAGCAGCGTAGCTAGCGGGGGGACCGGGGAGCTGTTTTTT.

The chain combines TRBV13 with TRBJ2-1; D perhaps matches TRBD1 (5 bases). CDR3 length: 14 amino acids. CDR1 and CDR2 (germline): PRHDT, FYEKMQ (reference sequence). Deletions cut 5 bases from V and 3 bases from J, with 11 bases between. CDR3 in DNA: TGTGCCAGCAGCATCCGGACATTCTACAATGAGCAGTTCTTC. Translation: CASSIRTFYNEQFF.

A few counts support this clonotype. The CDR3 DNA is TGTGCCAGTAGTATTGGCGGACTAGCGGGAACCGGGGAGCTGTTTTTT. Translating gives CASSIGGLAGTGELFF. This sequence joins TRBV19 and TRBJ2-2; 12 bases match TRBD2. The CDR3 has 16 residues. Germline assignment: CDR1 LNHDA and CDR2 SQIVND (reference sequence). J was trimmed by 5 bases and V by 3 bases; bases with no gene match: 4.

The J gene is TRBJ2-1, the V gene TRBV5-1, with 13 bases that match TRBD2. CDR1 is SGHRS and CDR2 is YFSETQ in the germline V gene. This CDR3 is built from 16 residues. V trimming: 0 bases; J trimming: 7 bases; junction bases outside the gene matches: 4. The CDR3 loop is CASSLEGTSGTNEQFF. The CDR3 bases are TGCGCCAGCAGCTTGGAAGGGACTAGCGGGACGAATGAGCAGTTCTTC. The entire variable domain, with the rest obtained from reference TRBV5-1 and TRBJ2-1, is as follows: KAGVTQTPRYLIKTRGQQVTLSCSPISGHRSVSWYQQTPGQGLQFLFEYFSETQRNKGNFPGRFSGRQFSNSRSEMNVSTLELGDSALYLCASSLEGTSGTNEQFFGPGTRLTVL.

V is TRBV19 and J is TRBJ2-1, with D perhaps matching TRBD2 (5 bases). Germline V gives CDR1 LNHDA, CDR2 SQIVND (reference sequence). V shed 3 bases and J shed 4 bases, with 13 bases lying between them. The CDR3 is 15 residues long. The CDR3 nucleotides are TGTGCCAGTAGTATTAACGGAGAGGGTTACAATGAGCAGTTCTTC. Its protein is CASSINGEGYNEQFF.

This clonotype has a handful of counts. This chain connects TRBV29-1 to TRBJ2-1, with D unresolved. V was pared by 5 bases and J by 4 bases, with 9 bases between. The V gene's germline CDR1 is SQVTM and CDR2 ANQGSEA. The CDR3 contains 12 residues. CDR3 sequence: CSVISRYNEQFF. Here the CDR3 DNA reads TGCAGCGTTATTTCACGATACAATGAGCAGTTCTTC.

This clonotype was recorded at least ten times. The chain uses TRBV2 and TRBJ2-1, with TRBD1 identical over 8 bases. The CDR3 consists of 14 residues. Germline V CDR1 and CDR2: SNHLY, FYNNEI. J lost 6 bases, V lost 1 base, and 2 bases had no gene match. The CDR3 nucleotides read TGTGCCAGCAGTGAAGTCGGACAGGGCAATGAGCAGTTCTTC. Translation: CASSEVGQGNEQFF.

This clonotype has more than one count but fewer than ten. The V gene is TRBV7-8, the J gene TRBJ2-7; TRBD2 matches at 7 bases. V gave up 5 bases and J gave up 6 bases; unmatched junction bases: 13. The CDR3 runs to 15 residues. CDR1 is SGHVS, CDR2 FQNEAQ, per germline. The CDR3 reads CASSPGSAGATEQYF. The CDR3 bases are TGTGCCAGCAGCCCCGGTTCCGCGGGAGCAACCGAGCAGTACTTC.

The J gene is TRBJ2-7, the V gene TRBV11-2, with 7 bases fitting TRBD1. The V gene's germline CDR1 is SGHAT and CDR2 FQNNGV. Unmatched junction bases numbered 6, after V lost 0 bases and J lost 1 base. The CDR3 covers 16 residues. The CDR3 reads CASSLELNRGSYEQYF. CDR3 sequence (DNA): TGTGCCAGCAGCTTAGAGTTAAACAGGGGATCCTACGAGCAGTACTTC.

This clonotype was observed many times. The chain couples TRBV20-1 to TRBJ2-7; D gene unclear. The V and J ends lost 0 bases and 7 bases respectively, with 22 bases between them. This CDR3 region has 16 residues. Germline-derived CDR1 and CDR2 are DFQATT and SNEGSKA (reference sequence). CDR3 region: CSARDLYTTSLEEQYF. CDR3 nucleotide sequence: TGCAGTGCTAGAGATCTCTACACCACGAGTTTGGAGGAGCAGTACTTC.

This clonotype has ten or more counts. This sequence joins TRBV29-1 and TRBJ2-7, with TRBD1 identical over 8 bases. Germline CDR1 is SQVTM and CDR2 is ANQGSEA. V was clipped by 6 bases and J by 2 bases; unmatched bases: 3. This CDR3 comprises 12 residues. The DNA of the CDR3 is TGCAGCGTCGCGACAGGGGCCTACGAGCAGTACTTC. Translated: CSVATGAYEQYF.

This clonotype was counted many times. The chain carries TRBV6-1 and TRBJ2-2; TRBD2 matches at 7 bases. The CDR3 spans 17 residues. The germline gives CDR1 MNHNS, CDR2 SASEGT. Trimming removed 4 bases from V and 2 bases from J; junction bases left unmatched: 10. CDR3 DNA: TGTGCCAGCAGTGGGGGGAGGAGCGGGGTCAACACCGGGGAGCTGTTTTTT. Translation gives CASSGGRSGVNTGELFF.

The chain carries TRBV6-1 and TRBJ2-5, with D hard to call. Trimming cost V 5 bases and J 3 bases, with 10 bases left between them. The CDR3 consists of 13 residues. Germline CDR1 reads MNHNS; CDR2 reads SASEGT. As DNA, the CDR3 is TGTGCCAGCAGTTCAGGAAGGGAAGAGACCCAGTACTTC. Translating it yields CASSSGREETQYF.

This clonotype was seen only a few times. The rearrangement links TRBV5-4 to TRBJ2-1, with D unresolved. Between the trimmed V and J ends, which lost 5 bases and 6 bases, there was a span of 21 bases. Germline V lookup: CDR1 SGHNT, CDR2 YYREEE (reference sequence). The CDR3 runs to 16 residues. The CDR3 nucleotides read TGTGCCAGCAGTCCCTCGTGGGGTGTCGCCGGCAATGAGCAGTTCTTC. It yields the protein CASSPSWGVAGNEQFF.

The chain employs TRBV5-6 and TRBJ1-1; D uncertain. CDR3 length: 14 amino acids. The V and J ends lost 1 base and 3 bases respectively, with 10 bases between them. Germline lookup yields CDR1 SGHDT and CDR2 YYEEEE. CDR3 region: CASSLFGGDTEAFF. CDR3 coding DNA: TGTGCCAGCAGCTTGTTTGGCGGGGACACTGAAGCTTTCTTT.

This clonotype was recorded at least ten times. V and J are TRBV12-3 or TRBV12-4 and TRBJ2-1; 9 bases map to TRBD2. The trim removed 6 bases at V and 5 bases at J, leaving 11 bases unmatched. CDR3 length: 16 amino acids. This chain's CDR3 is CASSPMFAGGDNEQFF. CDR3 in DNA: TGTGCCAGCAGCCCGATGTTCGCGGGAGGGGACAATGAGCAGTTCTTC.

This clonotype was counted many times. The chain combines TRBV6-1 with TRBJ2-7; TRBD1 matches 7 bases. CDR1 and CDR2 (germline): MNHNS, SASEGT. The CDR3 has 12 amino acids. The V and J ends lost 4 bases and 6 bases, in that order; junction bases with no gene match: 3. CDR3 sequence reads: CASSGTGVEQYF. The CDR3 DNA reads TGTGCCAGCAGTGGAACAGGGGTCGAGCAGTACTTC.

The rearrangement joins TRBV7-3 to TRBJ2-1, with 9 bases fitting TRBD2. The CDR3 runs to 13 residues. Trimming cost V 5 bases and J 8 bases; bases outside gene matches: 4. From germline, CDR1 is SGHTA and CDR2 FQGTGA. CDR3 DNA sequence: TGTGCCAGCAGCCGGGCGGGGGGGGATGAGCAGTTCTTC. Its translation is CASSRAGGDEQFF.

The genes are TRBV6-6 and TRBJ1-1; tentatively, D is TRBD1 (6 bases). CDR1 MNHNY and CDR2 SVGAGI come from the germline V gene (reference sequence). V was trimmed by 2 bases and J by 3 bases, leaving 13 bases between them. This CDR3 is built from 15 residues. This CDR3 reads CASSYGIDRHTEAFF. CDR3 in DNA: TGTGCCAGCAGTTACGGTATTGACAGGCACACTGAAGCTTTCTTT.

The rearrangement uses TRBV6-1 and TRBJ2-5; no firm D call. The CDR3 length is 15 residues. Germline-derived CDR1 and CDR2 are MNHNS and SASEGT. V was pared by 7 bases and J by 2 bases, with 17 bases between. The CDR3 bases are TGTGCCAGCACCGACGGGTGGGGAACTCAAGAGACCCAGTACTTC. It yields the protein CASTDGWGTQETQYF.

The CDR3 reads CASSTFTSGRGETQYF. The CDR3 DNA reads TGTGCCAGCAGCACATTTACTAGCGGGAGGGGAGAGACCCAGTACTTC. V gene TRBV7-2 combines with J gene TRBJ2-5; 13 nucleotides match TRBD2. CDR1 is SGHTA, CDR2 FQGNSA, per germline. This CDR3 is 16 amino acids long. J was trimmed by 4 bases and V by 5 bases; bases with no gene match: 7.

This clonotype was recorded many times. V and J are TRBV20-1 and TRBJ2-7; the D gene is possibly TRBD2 (6 bases). CDR3 size: 17 residues. Germline CDR1 reads DFQATT; CDR2 reads SNEGSKA (reference sequence). Trimming stripped 0 bases from V and 4 bases from J, with 22 bases between. Here the CDR3 reads CSARDKTGESPYYEQYF. DNA of the CDR3: TGCAGTGCTAGAGATAAGACGGGGGAGTCCCCGTATTACGAGCAGTACTTC.